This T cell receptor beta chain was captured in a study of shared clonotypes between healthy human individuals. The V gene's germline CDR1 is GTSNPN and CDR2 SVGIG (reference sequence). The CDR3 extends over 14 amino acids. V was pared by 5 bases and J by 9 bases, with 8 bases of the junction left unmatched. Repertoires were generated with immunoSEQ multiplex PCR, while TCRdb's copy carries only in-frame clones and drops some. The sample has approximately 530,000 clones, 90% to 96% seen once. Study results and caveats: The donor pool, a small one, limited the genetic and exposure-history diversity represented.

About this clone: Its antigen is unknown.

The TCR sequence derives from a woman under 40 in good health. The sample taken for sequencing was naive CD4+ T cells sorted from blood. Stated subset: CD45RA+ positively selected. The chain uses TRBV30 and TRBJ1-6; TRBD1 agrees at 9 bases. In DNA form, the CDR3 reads TGTGCCTGGGGGACAGGGCCTGTGCCTTCACCCCTCCACTTT. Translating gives CAWGTGPVPSPLHF.